This T cell receptor beta chain was obtained from a study of human thymus T cells. Thymus tissue for the work was resected from patients undergoing corrective heart surgery. Healthy Finnish infants undergoing corrective surgery for congenital heart defects were used as donors. Study-level findings and limits: Apparent bias marked the V and J gene usage of thymic and blood repertoires. Related studies noted strongly shared thymic repertoires across unrelated people.

Looked up from germline, CDR1 is MNHEY and CDR2 is SMNVEV (reference sequence). With 0 bases removed from V and 2 bases from J, the gap between germline ends came to 14 bases. This CDR3 has 17 residues. Clones were sequenced by immunoSEQ multiplex PCR, and TCRdb holds only the in-frame ones, with some missing. The data show tens of thousands of clones, over 85% seen once. To note about this clone: Its antigen is unidentified.

The receptor's source is a girl less than two years old with a congenital heart defect but otherwise immunologically healthy. This chain connects TRBV27 to TRBJ2-1; no firm D call. Material: thymus tissue. The CDR3 sequence: CASSLSLPPRAYNEQFF. As DNA, the CDR3 is TGTGCCAGCAGTTTATCTCTTCCACCCCGGGCCTACAATGAGCAGTTCTTC.